This TCR beta chain came from a study of T cell clones after liver transplantation. As regards this clone: The junction does not match germline at one end; this may be a read error.

Looked up from germline, CDR1 is SGHDT and CDR2 is YYEEEE. The CDR3 runs 13 residues. Libraries were prepared by immunoSEQ multiplex PCR; TCRdb keeps only in-frame clonotypes and omits some of them. Among around 80,000 clones, 70% to 85% were seen once, and the ten largest hold 0.45% to 0.55%. The sequences come from CD4+ T cells from blood, collected approximately 3.5 years after liver transplant. The chain couples TRBV5-6 to TRBJ2-2; no reliable D call. This TCR was sampled from a human patient who received a liver transplant. The graft donor may have given rise to some T cells. CDR3 sequence: CAGSLPNTGELFF. In nucleotides, the CDR3 is TGTGCCGGCAGCTTGCCCAACACCGGGGAGCTGTTTTTT.